The next 18 T cell receptor beta chains were all read from a single sample in a study of identical twins. TCRdb used MiXCR to reprocess the 5' RACE reads, holding one entry per CDR3 protein. The data contain 510,000 or so distinct CDR3 sequences, roughly 15% of them singletons. This sample also belongs to another study, concerning yellow fever vaccine responses in identical twins.

The sample consisted of CD4+ T cells sorted from blood. These receptors all stem from a woman younger than 30 in good health.

This clonotype has only a few counts. The chain joins TRBV20-1 to TRBJ2-1, with 10 bases matching TRBD2. Germline CDR1 and CDR2: DFQATT and SNEGSKA (reference sequence). The CDR3 covers 16 residues. V trimming: 6 bases; J trimming: 3 bases; junction bases outside the gene matches: 11. The CDR3 sequence is CSATLLAGVGYNEQFF. The CDR3 DNA reads TGCAGTGCGACCCTTCTAGCGGGAGTGGGCTACAATGAGCAGTTCTTC.

The rearrangement uses TRBV5-1 and TRBJ2-3; weak D call: TRBD2 (7 bases). Trimming shortened V by 7 bases and J by 6 bases, and 27 bases separated the two germline ends. CDR1 SGHRS and CDR2 YFSETQ come from the germline V gene. The CDR3 runs 17 residues. This CDR3 is CASAEVGGPRILDTQYF. The DNA for the CDR3 is TGCGCCAGCGCGGAGGTGGGGGGGCCCCGCATTTTGGATACGCAGTATTTT.

The chain links TRBV9 to TRBJ2-6, with D perhaps TRBD1 (6 bases). V lost 3 bases and J 4 bases, leaving 14 bases between the germline ends. CDR1 is SGDLS and CDR2 is YYNGEE in the germline V gene. The CDR3 length is 16 residues. The CDR3 loop is CASSAQGSGGANVLTF. CDR3 DNA sequence: TGTGCCAGCAGCGCACAGGGTTCGGGAGGGGCCAACGTCCTGACTTTC.

This clonotype has more than one count but fewer than ten. The J gene is TRBJ2-3, the V gene TRBV27; 7 bases align to TRBD1. CDR1 is MNHEY and CDR2 is SMNVEV in the germline V gene (reference sequence). The CDR3 spans 14 residues. After removal of 4 bases from V and 3 bases from J, the junction contained 4 bases not matched to a gene. CDR3 in DNA: TGTGCCAGCAGTTCCGAGACAGGGACAGATACGCAGTATTTT. Protein sequence: CASSSETGTDTQYF.

This chain uses TRBV6-1 with TRBJ1-1; 7 bases fit TRBD1. The germline V gene encodes CDR1 MNHNS and CDR2 SASEGT. V lost 6 bases to trimming and J lost 4 bases; unmatched junction nucleotides: 11. CDR3 length: 15 amino acids. CDR3 DNA: TGTGCCAGCAGCCCACAGACAGGGCCGAGCACTGAAGCTTTCTTT. Translation gives CASSPQTGPSTEAFF.

The CDR3 reads CSAPLAGTGELFF. The CDR3 DNA reads TGCAGTGCCCCGCTAGCGGGCACCGGGGAGCTGTTTTTT. The V and J genes are TRBV20-1 and TRBJ2-2; 8 bases map to TRBD2. The CDR3 runs to 13 residues. With V trimmed by 6 bases and J by 4 bases, 4 bases remained unmatched. Germline V gene sequence: CDR1 DFQATT, CDR2 SNEGSKA (reference sequence).

This clonotype has only a few counts. V gene TRBV12-3 or TRBV12-4 combines with J gene TRBJ1-5; D is undetermined. Trimming shortened V by 0 bases and J by 2 bases, and 11 bases separated the two germline ends. The CDR3 length is 16 residues. The CDR3 DNA follows: TGTGCCAGCAGTTTAGCGCCGGCTGCTGGCAATCAGCCCCAGCATTTT. This codes for CASSLAPAAGNQPQHF.

The table lists this clonotype with a few counts. The gene calls are TRBV10-3 and TRBJ2-3; 7 nucleotides line up with TRBD2. The CDR3 has 16 amino acids. V was clipped by 2 bases and J by 2 bases; unmatched bases: 7. Germline CDR1 and CDR2: ENHRY and SYGVKD. The CDR3 spells CAISETGGSPTDTQYF. As DNA, the CDR3 is TGTGCCATCAGTGAGACCGGCGGGAGCCCCACAGATACGCAGTATTTT.

The CDR3 bases are TGTGCCATGAGCCGTGGGCTCCGGAGCTCTGGAAACACCATATATTTT. Encoded protein: CAMSRGLRSSGNTIYF. The chain couples TRBV5-3 to TRBJ1-3; D gene ambiguous. TRBV5-3 is annotated as an ORF whose role is uncertain. This CDR3 contains 16 residues. The V and J ends lost 9 bases and 0 bases respectively, with 19 bases between them.

This chain links TRBV9 with TRBJ2-7; D remains ambiguous. The CDR3 is made up of 15 amino acids. V shed 3 bases and J shed 1 base, with 14 bases lying between them. The germline gives CDR1 SGDLS, CDR2 YYNGEE. CDR3 amino acids: CASSAEGPPSYEQYF. The CDR3 DNA sequence: TGTGCCAGCAGCGCAGAAGGACCTCCTTCCTACGAGCAGTACTTC.

This rearrangement joins TRBV16 to TRBJ2-4; 10 nucleotides match TRBD1. The CDR3 length is 16 residues. The germline CDR1 and CDR2 sequences are KGHSY and FQNENV. Trimming removed 4 bases from V and 0 bases from J; junction bases left unmatched: 3. This CDR3 is CASSRTGGLAKNIQYF. As DNA, the CDR3 is TGTGCCAGCAGCCGGACAGGGGGGTTAGCCAAAAACATTCAGTACTTC.

This clonotype appeared a few times. This rearrangement joins TRBV20-1 to TRBJ2-1, with D hard to call. CDR3 length: 15 amino acids. The V end lost 3 bases, the J end lost 6 bases, and 18 bases lay between the germline ends. The germline V gene has CDR1 DFQATT and CDR2 SNEGSKA (reference sequence). The CDR3 DNA is TGCAGTGCTAGGCCCCCGTGGACCACCGGCAATGAGCAGTTCTTC. It is translated as CSARPPWTTGNEQFF.

CDR3 sequence reads: CASSLVGTANTGELFF. CDR3 DNA: TGTGCCAGCAGCTTGGTGGGGACAGCGAACACCGGGGAGCTGTTTTTT. The chain links TRBV5-5 to TRBJ2-2; TRBD1 agrees at 7 bases. CDR3 length equals 16 residues. V shed 0 bases, J shed 0 bases, and the junction held 2 bases outside the gene matches. Germline loops: CDR1 SGHKS, CDR2 YYEKEE (reference sequence).

This clonotype was picked up a small number of times. The chain employs TRBV10-3 and TRBJ2-7; D is ambiguous. The CDR3 consists of 14 residues. In germline, CDR1 is ENHRY, CDR2 SYGVKD. The V gene lost 6 bases and the J gene lost 4 bases, with 16 bases spanning the gap. The CDR3: CAISDTPTQYEQYF. CDR3 coding DNA: TGTGCCATCAGCGATACCCCGACACAGTACGAGCAGTACTTC.

The chain combines TRBV10-1 with TRBJ2-3; D possibly corresponds to TRBD2 (7 bases). Germline assignment: CDR1 WNHNN and CDR2 SYGVQD (reference sequence). The CDR3 has 17 amino acids. V gave up 3 bases and J gave up 8 bases, with 24 bases separating them. CDR3: CASSELRTGGGSSTQYF. The CDR3 nucleotides are TGCGCCAGCAGTGAACTTCGAACGGGGGGCGGATCCAGTACGCAGTATTTT.

The table lists this clonotype with a few counts. This chain links TRBV4-1 with TRBJ2-5; 12 bases fit TRBD2. The CDR3 contains 17 residues. Germline V gene sequence: CDR1 MGHRA, CDR2 YSYEKL. V lost 0 bases and J lost 4; bases outside the gene matches: 6. CDR3 DNA sequence: TGCGCCAGCAGCCAAGATTACGGACTAGCGGGACCAGAGACCCAGTACTTC. This sequence encodes CASSQDYGLAGPETQYF.

This clonotype was detected many times. The J gene is TRBJ2-5, the V gene TRBV24-1, with 12 bases identical to TRBD2. CDR1 and CDR2 from the germline V gene are KGHDR and SFDVKD. The J segment lost 2 bases and the V segment lost 4 bases, leaving 7 bases of the junction unmatched. The CDR3 extends over 17 amino acids. The chain's CDR3 is CATSDPGLAGQQETQYF. The DNA for the CDR3 is TGTGCCACCAGTGACCCCGGACTAGCGGGGCAACAAGAGACCCAGTACTTC.

The chain joins TRBV6-1 to TRBJ2-3, with no clear D. Deletions cut 6 bases from V and 1 base from J, with 11 bases between. The germline V gene encodes CDR1 MNHNS and CDR2 SASEGT. The CDR3 spans 14 residues. CDR3 in DNA: TGTGCCAGCAGACTTCCCGCCGGCACAGATACGCAGTATTTT. Translating gives CASRLPAGTDTQYF.